This entry features one T cell receptor beta chain sequence. This specimen belongs to a study of blood T cell repertoires in COVID-19. Adults between roughly 18 and 89 years of age took part from approximately 24 US areas. The CDR3 spans 18 residues. Germline loops: CDR1 KGHSH, CDR2 LQKENI. The J segment lost 9 bases and the V segment lost 3 bases, leaving 18 bases of the junction unmatched. Profiled with immunoSEQ multiplex PCR; TCRdb holds only in-frame clones, not every one. The sample lists some 240,000 clones, over 80% seen once, with approximately 3.4% in the top ten. Sequences were obtained from PBMCs or T cells enriched from blood (not recorded which). The sequence derives from a woman between 40 and 50 years old who had been exposed to COVID-19. This chain uses TRBV18 with TRBJ1-5, with TRBD1 identical over 9 bases. For the CDR3, the DNA is TGTGCCAGCTCACCGCTTGGCCCACAGGGGGCGAAGCTAAGGCCCCAGCATTTT. Amino acid sequence: CASSPLGPQGAKLRPQHF. Together with reference TRBV18 and TRBJ1-5, the CDR3 gives the full variable domain: NAGVMQNPRHLVRRRGQEARLRCSPMKGHSHVYWYRQLPEEGLKFMVYLQKENIIDESGMPKERFSAEFPKEGPSILRIQQVVRGDSAAYFCASSPLGPQGAKLRPQHFGDGTRLSIL.